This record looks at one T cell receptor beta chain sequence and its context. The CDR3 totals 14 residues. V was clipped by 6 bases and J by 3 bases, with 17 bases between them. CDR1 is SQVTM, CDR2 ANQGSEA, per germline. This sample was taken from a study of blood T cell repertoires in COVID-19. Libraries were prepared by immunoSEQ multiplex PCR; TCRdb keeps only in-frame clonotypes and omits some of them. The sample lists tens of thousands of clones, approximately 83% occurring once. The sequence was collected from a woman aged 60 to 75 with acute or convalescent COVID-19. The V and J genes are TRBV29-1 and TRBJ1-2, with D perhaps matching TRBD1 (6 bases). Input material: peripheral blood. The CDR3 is CSVILTGTYYGYTF. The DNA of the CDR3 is TGCAGCGTCATCCTAACAGGGACCTACTATGGCTACACCTTC.